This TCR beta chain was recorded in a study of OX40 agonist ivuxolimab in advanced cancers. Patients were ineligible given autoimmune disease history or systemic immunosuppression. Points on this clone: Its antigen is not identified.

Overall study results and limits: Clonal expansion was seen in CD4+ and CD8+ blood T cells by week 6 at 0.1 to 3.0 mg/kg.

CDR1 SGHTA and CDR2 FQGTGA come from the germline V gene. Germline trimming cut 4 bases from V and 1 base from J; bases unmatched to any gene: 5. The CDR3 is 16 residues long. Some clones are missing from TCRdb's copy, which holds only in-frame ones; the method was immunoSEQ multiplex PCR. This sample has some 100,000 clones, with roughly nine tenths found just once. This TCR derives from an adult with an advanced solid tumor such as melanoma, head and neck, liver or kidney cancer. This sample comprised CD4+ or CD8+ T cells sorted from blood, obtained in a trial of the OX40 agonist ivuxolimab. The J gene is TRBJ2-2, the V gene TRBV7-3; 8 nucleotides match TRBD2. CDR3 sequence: CASSSSGTRNTGELFF. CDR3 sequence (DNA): TGTGCCAGCAGCTCTTCCGGGACTAGGAACACCGGGGAGCTGTTTTTT.